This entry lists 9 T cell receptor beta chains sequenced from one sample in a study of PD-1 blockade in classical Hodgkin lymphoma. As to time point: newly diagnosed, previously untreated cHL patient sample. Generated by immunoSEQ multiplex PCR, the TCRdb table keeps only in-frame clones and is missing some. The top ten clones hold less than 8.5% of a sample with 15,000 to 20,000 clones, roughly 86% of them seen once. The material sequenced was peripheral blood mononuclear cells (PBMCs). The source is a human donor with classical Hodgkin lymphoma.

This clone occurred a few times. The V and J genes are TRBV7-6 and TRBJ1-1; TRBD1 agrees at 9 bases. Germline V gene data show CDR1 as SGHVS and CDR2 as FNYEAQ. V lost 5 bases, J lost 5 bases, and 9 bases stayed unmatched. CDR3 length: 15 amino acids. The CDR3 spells CASSPTGGQGTEAFF. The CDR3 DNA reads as TGTGCCAGCAGCCCCACAGGGGGCCAGGGGACTGAAGCTTTCTTT.

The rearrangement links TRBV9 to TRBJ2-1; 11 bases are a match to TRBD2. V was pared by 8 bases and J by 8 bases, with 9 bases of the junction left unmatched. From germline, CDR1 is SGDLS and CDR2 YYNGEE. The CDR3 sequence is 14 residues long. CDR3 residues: CASNSGRAMDEQFF. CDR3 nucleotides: TGTGCCAGTAATAGCGGGAGGGCCATGGATGAGCAGTTCTTC.

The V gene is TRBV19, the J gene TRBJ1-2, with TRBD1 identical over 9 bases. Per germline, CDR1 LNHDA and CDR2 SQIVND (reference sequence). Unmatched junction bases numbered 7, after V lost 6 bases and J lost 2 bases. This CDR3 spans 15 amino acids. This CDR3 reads CASRPRTGENYGYTF. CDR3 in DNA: TGTGCCAGTAGGCCGAGGACAGGGGAGAACTATGGCTACACCTTC.

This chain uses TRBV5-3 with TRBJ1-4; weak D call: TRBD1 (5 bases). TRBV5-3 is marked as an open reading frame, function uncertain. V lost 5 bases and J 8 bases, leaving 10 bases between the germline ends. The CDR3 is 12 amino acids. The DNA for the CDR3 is TGTGCCAGAAGTCTTGGGGCCGAAAAACTGTTTTTT. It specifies CARSLGAEKLFF.

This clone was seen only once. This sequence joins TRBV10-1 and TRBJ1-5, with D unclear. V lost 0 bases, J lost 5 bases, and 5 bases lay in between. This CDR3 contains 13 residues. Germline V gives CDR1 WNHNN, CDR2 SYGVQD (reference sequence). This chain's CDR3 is CASSESWDQPQHF. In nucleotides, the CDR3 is TGCGCCAGCAGTGAGTCTTGGGATCAGCCCCAGCATTTT.

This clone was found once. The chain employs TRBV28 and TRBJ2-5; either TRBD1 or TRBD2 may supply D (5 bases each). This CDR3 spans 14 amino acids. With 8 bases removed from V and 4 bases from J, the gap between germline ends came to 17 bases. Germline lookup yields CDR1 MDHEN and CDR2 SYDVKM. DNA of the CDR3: TGTGCCAGCCATCCAGAGGGGACCCTAGAGACCCAGTACTTC. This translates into CASHPEGTLETQYF.

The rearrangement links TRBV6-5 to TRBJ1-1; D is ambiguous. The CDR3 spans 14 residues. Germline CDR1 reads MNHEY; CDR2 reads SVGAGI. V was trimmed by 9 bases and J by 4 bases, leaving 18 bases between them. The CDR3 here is CASTRTPVGTEAFF. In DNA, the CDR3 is TGTGCCAGTACCCGAACACCCGTGGGCACTGAAGCTTTCTTT.

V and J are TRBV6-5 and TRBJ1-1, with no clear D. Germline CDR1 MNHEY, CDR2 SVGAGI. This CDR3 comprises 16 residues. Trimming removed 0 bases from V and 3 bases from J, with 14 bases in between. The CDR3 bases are TGTGCCAGCAGTTACTCTTCCGGCGGATCGTACACTGAAGCTTTCTTT. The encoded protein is CASSYSSGGSYTEAFF.

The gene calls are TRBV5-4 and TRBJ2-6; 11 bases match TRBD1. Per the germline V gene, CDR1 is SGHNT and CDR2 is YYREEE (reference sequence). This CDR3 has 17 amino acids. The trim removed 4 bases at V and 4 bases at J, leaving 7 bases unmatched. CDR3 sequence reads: CASSLGQGARGANVLTF. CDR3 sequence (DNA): TGTGCCAGCAGCCTAGGACAGGGGGCGCGAGGGGCCAACGTCCTGACTTTC.